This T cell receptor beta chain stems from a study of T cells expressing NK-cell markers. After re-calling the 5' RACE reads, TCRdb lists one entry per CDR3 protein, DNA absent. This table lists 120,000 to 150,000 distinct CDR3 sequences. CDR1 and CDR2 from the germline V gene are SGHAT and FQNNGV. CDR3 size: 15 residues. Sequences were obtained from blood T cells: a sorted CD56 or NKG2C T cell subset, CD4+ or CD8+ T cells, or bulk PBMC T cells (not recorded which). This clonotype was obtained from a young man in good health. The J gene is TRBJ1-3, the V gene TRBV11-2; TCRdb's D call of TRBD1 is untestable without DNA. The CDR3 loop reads CASSLHRGSGNTIYF. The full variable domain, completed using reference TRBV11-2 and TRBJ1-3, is EAGVAQSPRYKIIEKRQSVAFWCNPISGHATLYWYQQILGQGPKLLIQFQNNGVVDDSQLPKDRFSAERLKGVDSTLKIQPAKLEDSAVYLCASSLHRGSGNTIYFGEGSWLTVV.